The 21 T cell receptor beta chains below all came from one sample that was sequenced in a study of technical replicates of blood from several donors. Using immunoSEQ multiplex PCR, the repertoire was profiled, and TCRdb retains in-frame clones only, with some absent. This table holds tens of thousands of clones, over 95% found once. Material: T cells isolated from PBMCs. The source is a human donor in good health.

The chain has TRBV27 and TRBJ1-2, with unresolved D. CDR1 and CDR2 (germline): MNHEY, SMNVEV (reference sequence). The V gene lost 3 bases and the J gene lost 4 bases, with 9 bases spanning the gap. The CDR3 sequence is 13 residues long. In nucleotides, the CDR3 is TGTGCCAGCAGTTTCAGCGTCAGCTATGGCTACACCTTC. This encodes CASSFSVSYGYTF.

The CDR3 nucleotides read TGTGCCTGGAGTTCCATGGCTAGCGGGAGATTTGATGAGCAGTTCTTC. It yields the protein CAWSSMASGRFDEQFF. The V call is TRBV30, the J call TRBJ2-1; TRBD2 agrees at 10 bases. The length of the CDR3 is 16 residues. V shed 2 bases and J 8 bases; nucleotides not matched to a gene: 12. Germline lookup yields CDR1 GTSNPN and CDR2 SVGIG (reference sequence).

Turning to this clone: An end of the junction differs from the germline gene, which may be a read error. The chain has TRBV7-7 and TRBJ2-2; the D is unclear. The CDR3 is 13 residues long. Germline CDR1 and CDR2: SSHAT and FNYEAQ (reference sequence). In nucleotides, the CDR3 is TGTGCTAGCAGCTTAGATCTTCTCGGGGAGCTGTTTTTT. It yields the protein CASSLDLLGELFF.

The chain has TRBV10-3 and TRBJ1-5, with 8 bases lining up with TRBD1. Trimming cost V 6 bases and J 7 bases; bases outside gene matches: 8. The CDR3 extends over 14 amino acids. The germline gives CDR1 ENHRY, CDR2 SYGVKD. CDR3 sequence: CAIRETGDGQPQHF. The CDR3 coding sequence is TGTGCCATCAGAGAGACAGGGGATGGGCAGCCCCAGCATTTT.

The chain employs TRBV27 and TRBJ2-7, with a tentative D call TRBD2 (6 bases). The CDR3 runs to 15 residues. V shed 5 bases and J shed 0 bases, with 14 bases lying between them. Germline lookup yields CDR1 MNHEY and CDR2 SMNVEV (reference sequence). The CDR3 spells CASSGRHNGSYEQYF. CDR3 in DNA: TGTGCCAGCAGTGGGAGGCACAACGGCTCCTACGAGCAGTACTTC.

The chain couples TRBV28 to TRBJ2-7; D remains unclear. Per germline, CDR1 MDHEN and CDR2 SYDVKM. Trimming left V 4 bases short and J 2 bases short, with 12 bases between. This CDR3 has 14 amino acids. The CDR3: CASSSTLDPYEQYF. DNA of the CDR3: TGTGCCAGCAGTTCTACCCTAGACCCCTACGAGCAGTACTTC. Using reference TRBV28 and TRBJ2-7 for the parts outside the CDR3, the full variable domain is DVKVTQSSRYLVKRTGEKVFLECVQDMDHENMFWYRQDPGLGLRLIYFSYDVKMKEKGDIPEGYSVSREKKERFSLILESASTNQTSMYLCASSSTLDPYEQYFGPGTRLTVT.

The V and J genes are TRBV9 and TRBJ2-1; 8 bases fit TRBD2. The V and J ends lost 0 bases and 6 bases, in that order; junction bases with no gene match: 20. The germline V gene encodes CDR1 SGDLS and CDR2 YYNGEE. The CDR3 contains 20 residues. The CDR3 region has the DNA TGTGCCAGCAGCGTAGTTCCCGGCGGGAGGAGGACGTGGGTTGGCAATGAGCAGTTCTTC. Protein product: CASSVVPGGRRTWVGNEQFF.

The chain joins TRBV6-5 to TRBJ2-7; 7 nucleotides align to TRBD2. In germline, CDR1 is MNHEY, CDR2 SVGAGI. Trimming removed 0 bases from V and 3 bases from J; junction bases left unmatched: 5. CDR3 length: 15 amino acids. CDR3 in DNA: TGTGCCAGCAGTTACTCGGCGGGGGAGAGCTACGAGCAGTACTTC. Translation: CASSYSAGESYEQYF.

The J gene is TRBJ2-3, the V gene TRBV2; possibly TRBD2 for D (5 bases). The CDR3 loop spans 13 amino acids. The V gene's germline CDR1 is SNHLY and CDR2 FYNNEI. Trimming pared 5 bases from V and 6 bases from J, leaving 12 bases between. CDR3: CASSLRRGDTQYF. CDR3 in DNA: TGTGCCAGCAGTCTCCGCCGGGGTGATACGCAGTATTTT.

This chain links TRBV15 with TRBJ1-4; 10 nucleotides agree with TRBD1. The CDR3 covers 14 residues. The junction had 1 base not matched to a gene; V was cut back by 1 base and J by 8 bases. Germline-derived CDR1 and CDR2 are LNHNV and YYDKDF (reference sequence). CDR3 DNA sequence: TGTGCCACCAGCAGAGGGACAGGGGGGGAAAAACTGTTTTTT. Protein: CATSRGTGGEKLFF.

This clone was detected once. This chain links TRBV27 with TRBJ2-3, with 9 bases identical to TRBD2. The germline CDR1 and CDR2 sequences are MNHEY and SMNVEV (reference sequence). The ends lost 0 bases at V and 2 bases at J; junction bases unmatched: 9. This CDR3 is built from 18 residues. The CDR3: CASSLSPNPSGTTDTQYF. CDR3 in DNA: TGTGCCAGCAGTTTATCGCCCAATCCTAGCGGGACCACAGATACGCAGTATTTT.

In its sample, this clone was seen once. V is TRBV2 and J is TRBJ2-7; D is uncertain. The V end lost 7 bases, the J end lost 0 bases, and 13 bases lay between the germline ends. The V gene's germline CDR1 is SNHLY and CDR2 FYNNEI. The length of the CDR3 is 14 residues. The CDR3 bases are TGTGCCAGCACTCCCCGCACGAGCTCCTACGAGCAGTACTTC. Translated, it gives CASTPRTSSYEQYF.

The V and J genes are TRBV27 and TRBJ2-3; 8 positions match TRBD2. Germline V gives CDR1 MNHEY, CDR2 SMNVEV (reference sequence). The length of the CDR3 is 15 residues. The V and J ends lost 6 bases and 2 bases, in that order; junction bases with no gene match: 7. The CDR3: CASRKRELITDTQYF. The CDR3 nucleotides are TGTGCCAGCAGGAAGCGGGAGCTTATCACAGATACGCAGTATTTT.

The V and J genes are TRBV18 and TRBJ2-3; TRBD1 matches 9 bases. Germline V lookup: CDR1 KGHSH, CDR2 LQKENI. The CDR3 totals 14 residues. Germline trimming cut 2 bases from V and 9 bases from J; bases unmatched to any gene: 6. Here the CDR3 DNA reads TGTGCCAGCTCACCAAGGGACAGGGAGTCAACGCAGTATTTT. Protein product: CASSPRDRESTQYF.

This clone was picked up one time. The V call is TRBV14, the J call TRBJ2-1; TRBD2 agrees at 11 bases. The germline CDR1 and CDR2 sequences are SGHDN and FVKESK. Germline trimming cut 4 bases from V and 2 bases from J; bases unmatched to any gene: 4. The CDR3 is made up of 16 amino acids. CDR3 nucleotide sequence: TGTGCCAGCAGCCTACTGACTAGCGGGACCTACAATGAGCAGTTCTTC. Translated, it gives CASSLLTSGTYNEQFF.

The V gene is TRBV15, the J gene TRBJ1-3, with 10 bases aligning to TRBD1. Germline V gene sequence: CDR1 LNHNV, CDR2 YYDKDF (reference sequence). This CDR3 region has 18 residues. With 3 bases clipped from V and 2 bases from J, the junction kept 10 bases outside the gene matches. For the CDR3, the DNA is TGTGCCACCAGCAGCCCGGGACAGGGGCTAATGGCTGGAAACACCATATATTTT. It codes for CATSSPGQGLMAGNTIYF.

Here the CDR3 reads CAWSVLNYNEQFF. In DNA, the CDR3 is TGTGCCTGGAGTGTACTTAATTACAATGAGCAGTTCTTC. The gene calls are TRBV30 and TRBJ2-1; D gene uncertain. The CDR3 spans 13 residues. Trimming took off 0 bases at V and 4 bases at J, with 7 bases between the two ends. Looked up from germline, CDR1 is GTSNPN and CDR2 is SVGIG (reference sequence).

This chain connects TRBV6-6 to TRBJ2-5; tentatively, D is TRBD2 (6 bases). V was shortened by 3 bases and J by 2 bases, with 10 bases between the two germline ends. CDR3 length: 14 amino acids. CDR1 MNHNY and CDR2 SVGAGI come from the germline V gene (reference sequence). In nucleotides, the CDR3 is TGTGCCAGCAGTTATAGGGAGGCTCAAGAGACCCAGTACTTC. Translated: CASSYREAQETQYF.

This chain's CDR3 is CASSHGYGTSGSPETQYF. Here the CDR3 DNA reads TGCGCCAGCAGCCATGGTTACGGTACTAGCGGGAGCCCAGAGACCCAGTACTTC. This chain joins TRBV4-1 and TRBJ2-5; 11 bases are a match to TRBD2. Trimming cost V 3 bases and J 4 bases; bases outside gene matches: 13. CDR1 and CDR2 from the germline V gene are MGHRA and YSYEKL. The CDR3 spans 18 residues.

The V call is TRBV4-2, the J call TRBJ1-5, with D hard to call. The CDR3 covers 13 residues. V dropped 1 base and J dropped 4 bases, with 5 bases sitting between them. Germline CDR1 is LGHNA and CDR2 is YNFKEQ. CDR3 amino acids: CASSQVTNQPQHF. The DNA of the CDR3 is TGTGCCAGCAGCCAAGTTACAAATCAGCCCCAGCATTTT.

The chain has TRBV6-5 and TRBJ2-3; D might be TRBD2 (6 bases). This CDR3 is built from 15 residues. Trimming shortened V by 5 bases and J by 0 bases, and 12 bases separated the two germline ends. Germline V gene data show CDR1 as MNHEY and CDR2 as SVGAGI. The CDR3 sequence: CASSGVAASTDTQYF. In nucleotides, the CDR3 is TGTGCCAGCAGTGGGGTAGCGGCTAGCACAGATACGCAGTATTTT.